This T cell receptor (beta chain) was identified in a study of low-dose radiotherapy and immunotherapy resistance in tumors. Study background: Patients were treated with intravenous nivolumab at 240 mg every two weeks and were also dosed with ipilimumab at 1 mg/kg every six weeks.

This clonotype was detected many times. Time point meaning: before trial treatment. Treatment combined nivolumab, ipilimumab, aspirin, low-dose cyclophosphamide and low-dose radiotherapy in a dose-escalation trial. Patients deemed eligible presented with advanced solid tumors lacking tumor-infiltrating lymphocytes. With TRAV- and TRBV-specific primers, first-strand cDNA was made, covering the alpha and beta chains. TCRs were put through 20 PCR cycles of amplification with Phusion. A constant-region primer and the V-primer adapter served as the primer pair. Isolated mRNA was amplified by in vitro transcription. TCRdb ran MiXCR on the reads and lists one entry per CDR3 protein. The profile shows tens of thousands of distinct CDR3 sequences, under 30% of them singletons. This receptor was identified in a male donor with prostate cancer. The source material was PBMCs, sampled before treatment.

CDR3 DNA: TGTGCCAGTAGTGCTGCCGGGACCGTTTCGTACGAGCAGTACTTC. Amino acid sequence: CASSAAGTVSYEQYF. This rearrangement joins TRBV19 to TRBJ2-7; D possibly uses TRBD1 or TRBD2 (5 bases each). The CDR3 runs to 15 residues. V was cut by 5 bases and J by 4 bases, with 18 bases left in between. CDR1 is LNHDA, CDR2 SQIVND, per germline (reference sequence).